A selection of T cell receptor beta chains follows, all from one sample in a study of cytomegalovirus exposure and HLA in healthy donors. Measured with immunoSEQ multiplex PCR; TCRdb has only the in-frame clones, and not every one. Among under 200,000 clones listed, roughly 80% were seen once. Sequences were obtained from PBMCs. These receptors were obtained from a middle-aged woman in good health and CMV-seropositive. Each CDR3 is given without its conserved first and last residue. Where a row states a size, it is once, few, many or the class of an expanded clone; other rows omit it.

TRBV19	few	TRBJ1-4	ASSTSSGPGGEKLF
TRBV19	.	TRBJ1-4	ASSDKTGPNEKLF
TRBV7-9	once	TRBJ1-1	ASSLGFPRQTMNTEAF
TRBV28	.	TRBJ1-2	ASSLGGAQGYGYT
TRBV19	.	.	ASSIQRGVNEQY
TRBV9	.	TRBJ2-2	ASSEEVDAGGWRTGELF
TRBV11-2	.	TRBJ1-1	ASSFGRTEAF
TRBV25-1	.	TRBJ2-1	ASSDWRRENNEQF
TRBV5-8	few	TRBJ2-7	ASSLYGNPDYEQY
TRBV5-4	.	TRBJ2-7	ASSIRTGEEQY
TRBV7-2	.	TRBJ2-7	ASSSRTGPYEQY
TRBV28	.	TRBJ2-5	ASSPSGGVLAHSQETQY
TRBV7-2	.	TRBJ1-2	ASSLAWGPEGYT
TRBV7-9	.	TRBJ2-1	ASSPLAGGGDEQF
TRBV7-9	few	TRBJ2-7	ASSLNGGGTYEQY
TRBV28	.	TRBJ2-3	ASRGTVSDTQY
TRBV6-6	.	TRBJ1-2	ASSREGDRVYGYT
TRBV19	.	TRBJ1-2	ASSIGTISDGYT
TRBV27	once	TRBJ2-3	ASSSNTDTQY
TRBV13	.	TRBJ2-1	ASRSTGSSYNEQF
TRBV6-1	few	TRBJ2-7	ASSGWFSGRVKGEQY
TRBV5-1	once	TRBJ2-2	ASSFGLVAADRGTGELF
TRBV7-9	.	TRBJ2-1	ASSPGTNFGGEQF